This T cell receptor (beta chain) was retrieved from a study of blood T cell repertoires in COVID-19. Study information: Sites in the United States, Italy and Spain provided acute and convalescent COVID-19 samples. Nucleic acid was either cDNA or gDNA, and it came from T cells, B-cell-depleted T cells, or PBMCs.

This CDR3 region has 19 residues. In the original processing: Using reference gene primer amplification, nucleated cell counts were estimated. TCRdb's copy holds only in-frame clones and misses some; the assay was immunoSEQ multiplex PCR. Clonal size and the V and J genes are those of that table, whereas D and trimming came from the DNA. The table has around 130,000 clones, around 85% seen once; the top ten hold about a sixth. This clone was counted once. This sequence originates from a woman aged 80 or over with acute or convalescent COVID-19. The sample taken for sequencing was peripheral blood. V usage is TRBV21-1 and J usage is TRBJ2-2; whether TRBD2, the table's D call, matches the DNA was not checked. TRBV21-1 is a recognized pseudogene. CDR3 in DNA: TGTGCCAGCAGCAAAGGGGGGGGACTAGCGGGAGCTCGGACCGGGGAGCTGTTTTTT. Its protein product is CASSKGGGLAGARTGELFF.